This record concerns one T cell receptor beta chain sequence. This specimen belongs to a study of cytomegalovirus exposure and HLA in healthy donors. Whole-study context: Membership in the Caucasian-associated ancestry cluster was found for 81% of approximately 430 genotyped donors.

Primers: 60 Vbeta forward and 13 Jbeta reverse. As processed by the authors: About 88 million unique TCR beta chains, roughly 11 million of them shared, were counted by a later analysis. Using immunoSEQ multiplex PCR, the repertoire was profiled, and TCRdb retains in-frame clones only, with some absent. The V and J calls and clone size are taken from that table; D and trimming were inferred from the DNA. This sample yields roughly 140,000 clones, of which around 80% are seen a single time; about 5% belongs to the top ten. This CDR3 spans 14 amino acids. Trimming took 3 bases from V and 0 from J, leaving 8 bases between them. The germline gives CDR1 LNHDA, CDR2 SQIVND (reference sequence).

J is TRBJ1-1 and V is TRBV19; TRBD1 might be the D (6 bases). The sequencing input was PBMCs. This clonotype was sampled from a young man in good health and CMV-seropositive. CDR3 nucleotide sequence: TGTGCCAGTAGTATCGGACAGCTGAACACTGAAGCTTTCTTT. Encoded protein: CASSIGQLNTEAFF.